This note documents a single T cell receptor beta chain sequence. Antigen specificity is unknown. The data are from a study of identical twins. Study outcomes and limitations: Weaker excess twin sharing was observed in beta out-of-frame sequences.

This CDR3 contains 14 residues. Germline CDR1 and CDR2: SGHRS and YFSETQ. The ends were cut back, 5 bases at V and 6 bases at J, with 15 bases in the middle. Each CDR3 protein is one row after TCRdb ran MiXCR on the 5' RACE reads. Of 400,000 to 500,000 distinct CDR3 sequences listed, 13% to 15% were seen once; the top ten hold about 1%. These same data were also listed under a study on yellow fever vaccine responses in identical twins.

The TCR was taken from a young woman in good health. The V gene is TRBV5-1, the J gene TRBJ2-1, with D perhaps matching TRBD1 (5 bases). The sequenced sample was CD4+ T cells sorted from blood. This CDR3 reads CASRGPVVGNEQFF. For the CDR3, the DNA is TGCGCCAGCAGGGGGCCAGTTGTGGGCAATGAGCAGTTCTTC.